The 4 T cell receptor beta chains below were found in one sample sequenced in a study of cytomegalovirus exposure and HLA in healthy donors. Primers: 60 Vbeta forward and 13 Jbeta reverse. Sequencing was performed with immunoSEQ multiplex PCR; in TCRdb, only in-frame clones are kept and a portion is missing. The listing records tens of thousands of clones. The sequenced sample consisted of PBMCs. The receptors were sampled from a female donor in good health and CMV-seropositive.

The chain uses TRBV29-1 and TRBJ2-5, with D unresolved. The CDR3 sequence is 12 residues long. The V and J ends lost 4 bases and 1 base respectively, with 7 bases between them. From germline, CDR1 is SQVTM and CDR2 ANQGSEA. The CDR3 spells CSVGAAQETQYF. The CDR3 coding sequence is TGCAGCGTTGGGGCTGCCCAAGAGACCCAGTACTTC. The whole variable domain, remainder taken from reference TRBV29-1 and TRBJ2-5, is SAVISQKPSRDICQRGTSLTIQCQVDSQVTMMFWYRQQPGQSLTLIATANQGSEATYESGFVIDKFPISRPNLTFSTLTVSNMSPEDSSIYLCSVGAAQETQYFGPGTRLLVL.

The chain has TRBV28 and TRBJ1-2; D not certain. The V and J ends lost 2 bases and 4 bases respectively, with 8 bases between them. The germline gives CDR1 MDHEN, CDR2 SYDVKM. The CDR3 has 13 amino acids. DNA of the CDR3: TGTGCCAGCAGTTTAGGACTGAGCTATGGCTACACCTTC. Protein product: CASSLGLSYGYTF.

V usage is TRBV4-1 and J usage is TRBJ2-5, with 11 bases that match TRBD2. CDR1 and CDR2 from the germline V gene are MGHRA and YSYEKL. Trimming at V came to 4 bases and at J to 4 bases, leaving 14 bases not matched to a gene. This CDR3 comprises 18 residues. The CDR3 bases are TGCGCCAGCAGCCGTACGGGACTAGCGGCACGAAACGGAGAGACCCAGTACTTC. Translation: CASSRTGLAARNGETQYF.

The V and J genes are TRBV6-4 and TRBJ1-6; D gene uncertain. Trimming took 2 bases from V and 5 from J, leaving 7 bases between them. Germline V gives CDR1 MRHNA, CDR2 SNTAGT. The CDR3 is 14 residues long. DNA for the CDR3: TGTGCCAGCAGTGACAGGAGAAATAATTCACCCCTCCACTTT. Translating gives CASSDRRNNSPLHF.